One sample yielded the 2 T cell receptor beta chains listed below, sequenced in a study of cytomegalovirus exposure and HLA in healthy donors (dated 2017 in TCRdb). Library preparation used the immunoSEQ multiplex PCR assay. The multiplex PCR relied on a mix of 60 forward primers for TCR Vbeta segments and 13 reverse primers for TCR Jbeta segments. Here the immuneACCESS table is served through TCRdb, limited to in-frame sequences with V and J called. Missing clones are a known gap in these copies; in checked studies unresolved V genes cover under half, and the rest lacks a known reason. The sample profile shows roughly 190,000 clones; roughly 84% of them were found once. The ten largest account for approximately 2.9% of the sample. The sample consisted of PBMCs. These receptors all come from a woman between 45 and 65 years old in good health and CMV-seropositive.

This clone was seen only once. This chain connects TRBV19 to TRBJ1-1; 8 nucleotides match TRBD1. Germline assignment: CDR1 LNHDA and CDR2 SQIVND (reference sequence). J gave up 8 bases and V 5 bases, and 4 bases lay outside the gene matches. The CDR3 has 12 residues. The CDR3 nucleotides read TGTGCCAGTAGTCTTCGACAGGGGGAAGCTTTCTTT. It translates to CASSLRQGEAFF.

The DNA of the CDR3 is TGTGCCAGCAGTACCCGACAGGGGAACACTGAAGCTTTCTTT. This codes for CASSTRQGNTEAFF. The chain employs TRBV6-1 and TRBJ1-1; 7 nucleotides match TRBD1. Germline V gene lookup returns CDR1 MNHNS and CDR2 SASEGT. V was pared by 5 bases and J by 1 base, with 4 bases of the junction left unmatched. There are 14 residues in the CDR3.